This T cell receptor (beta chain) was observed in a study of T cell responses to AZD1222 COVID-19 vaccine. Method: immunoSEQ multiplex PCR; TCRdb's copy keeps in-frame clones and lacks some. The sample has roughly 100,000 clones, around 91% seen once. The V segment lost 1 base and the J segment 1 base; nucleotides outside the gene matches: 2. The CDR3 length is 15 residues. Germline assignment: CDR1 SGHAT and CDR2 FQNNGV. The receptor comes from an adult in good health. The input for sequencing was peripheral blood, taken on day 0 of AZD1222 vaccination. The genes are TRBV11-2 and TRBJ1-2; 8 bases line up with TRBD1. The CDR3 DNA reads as TGTGCCAGCAGCTTAGGCAGGGGGCTTAACTATGGCTACACCTTC. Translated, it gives CASSLGRGLNYGYTF.